This TCR beta chain was found in a study of CXCR3-negative and CXCR3-positive naive CD8 T cells. About the research overall: Each library gave roughly 1.4 +/- 0.3 million of approximately 150 million TRB reads.

A word on this clonotype: Antigen specificity is unknown.

CD45RO-CCR7+CD27+CD95- marked naive CD8+ T cells. The study's findings and limits: TRB CDR3 properties served as the basis for inferring TCR strength, and surface CD5 was comparable between naive subsets. CXCR3-positive naive cells had TRB CDR3s that were more hydrophobic than CXCR3-negative naive cells had.

5' RACE with UMI labels generated the TRB cDNA libraries. Reprocessing the 5' RACE reads, TCRdb reports a single entry for every CDR3 protein and omits DNA. This sample's table reports some 150,000 distinct CDR3 sequences. Germline values: CDR1 SEHNR, CDR2 FQNEAQ (reference sequence). The CDR3 has 13 residues. This TCR came from a human donor in good health. Some clones in this sample may be carry-over from other donors' samples. The chain employs TRBV7-9 and TRBJ2-7; absent DNA, TCRdb's TRBD1 call cannot be checked. The material sequenced was naive CXCR3+ CD8+ T cells from blood. Sample subset: CD45RO-CCR7+CD27+CD95- naive CD8+ T cells expressing CXCR3 (TNR3+). CDR3: CASSLVGGYEQYF.